A single sample is the source of the 31 T cell receptor beta chains below, sequenced in a study of blood T cell repertoires in COVID-19. TCRdb's table, derived via immunoSEQ multiplex PCR, lists solely in-frame clones and lacks some. This sample has hundreds of thousands of clones; roughly 90% occur once, and the top ten carry 7.1%. Material: peripheral blood. The receptors stem from a woman in her sixties with COVID-19, enrolled during active disease.

The chain links TRBV5-1 to TRBJ2-7, with D uncertain. The CDR3 loop spans 15 amino acids. Deletions cut 1 base from V and 0 bases from J, with 11 bases between. Germline V gives CDR1 SGHRS, CDR2 YFSETQ. The CDR3 here is CASSLHSYSSYEQYF. The DNA for the CDR3 is TGCGCCAGCAGCTTGCACAGCTATAGCTCCTACGAGCAGTACTTC.

CDR3 sequence reads: CASSLGSGGVNTGELFF. The CDR3 bases are TGCGCCAGCAGCTTGGGTTCGGGGGGCGTAAACACCGGGGAGCTGTTTTTT. The rearrangement uses TRBV5-1 and TRBJ2-2; tentative D call: TRBD2 (7 bases). The V gene lost 0 bases and the J gene lost 2 bases, with 14 bases spanning the gap. CDR1 is SGHRS, CDR2 YFSETQ, per germline. The length of the CDR3 is 17 residues.

The chain carries TRBV7-3 and TRBJ2-5, with 7 bases aligning to TRBD2. The CDR3 is 16 amino acids. CDR1 and CDR2 from the germline V gene are SGHTA and FQGTGA. After removal of 5 bases from V and 3 bases from J, the junction contained 12 bases not matched to a gene. The CDR3 DNA reads as TGTGCCAGCAGCCATATGGAATCTAGCGGCAAAGAGACCCAGTACTTC. Its protein is CASSHMESSGKETQYF.

The chain is built from TRBV6-6 and TRBJ2-7; D may be TRBD1 or TRBD2 (5 bases each). Germline V lookup: CDR1 MNHNY, CDR2 SVGAGI (reference sequence). There are 13 residues in the CDR3. Trimming pared 5 bases from V and 5 bases from J, leaving 13 bases between. In DNA form, the CDR3 reads TGTGCCAGCAGTCGGGGCGAATCTAACGAGCAGTACTTC. It specifies CASSRGESNEQYF.

The CDR3 DNA reads TGTGCCATCAGTGAGCAAAGGGACAGCTATGGCTACACCTTC. It is translated as CAISEQRDSYGYTF. The chain couples TRBV10-3 to TRBJ1-2, with TRBD1 identical over 7 bases. V was clipped by 2 bases and J by 4 bases; unmatched bases: 4. Germline V CDR1 and CDR2: ENHRY, SYGVKD. The CDR3 totals 14 residues.

The chain uses TRBV5-1 and TRBJ2-7; TRBD2 is a possible D gene (7 bases). The length of the CDR3 is 17 residues. Trimming removed 0 bases from V and 0 bases from J, with 16 bases in between. The germline V gene has CDR1 SGHRS and CDR2 YFSETQ. In nucleotides, the CDR3 is TGCGCCAGCAGCTTGGCCGAGGGGGGGCCATTCTCCTACGAGCAGTACTTC. Encoded protein: CASSLAEGGPFSYEQYF.

The chain uses TRBV11-2 and TRBJ1-2; D is uncertain. The V gene lost 0 bases and the J gene lost 7 bases, with 9 bases spanning the gap. Germline V gene data show CDR1 as SGHAT and CDR2 as FQNNGV. The CDR3 is 13 residues long. Here the CDR3 DNA reads TGTGCCAGCAGCTTAGATCATACGAGTGGCTACACCTTC. This codes for CASSLDHTSGYTF. Using reference TRBV11-2 and TRBJ1-2 for the parts outside the CDR3, the full variable domain is EAGVAQSPRYKIIEKRQSVAFWCNPISGHATLYWYQQILGQGPKLLIQFQNNGVVDDSQLPKDRFSAERLKGVDSTLKIQPAKLEDSAVYLCASSLDHTSGYTFGSGTRLTVV.

The gene calls are TRBV5-1 and TRBJ2-5; 7 nucleotides align to TRBD2. Germline V gene data show CDR1 as SGHRS and CDR2 as YFSETQ. V was clipped by 4 bases and J by 1 base; unmatched bases: 10. This CDR3 is 16 amino acids long. As DNA, the CDR3 is TGCGCCAGCAGCGCGGGACTAACCTCGACCCAAGAGACCCAGTACTTC. Translating it yields CASSAGLTSTQETQYF.

The chain has TRBV9 and TRBJ1-4; 8 positions agree with TRBD1. Germline values: CDR1 SGDLS, CDR2 YYNGEE. This CDR3 is built from 13 residues. With 4 bases clipped from V and 10 bases from J, the junction kept 6 bases outside the gene matches. The CDR3 DNA follows: TGTGCCAGCAGCTCTGAGGACAGGGCAAAACTGTTTTTT. Translating gives CASSSEDRAKLFF.

The chain is built from TRBV11-2 and TRBJ2-2, with a tentative D call TRBD1 (5 bases). The CDR3 covers 15 residues. Trimming took 5 bases from V and 5 from J, leaving 15 bases between them. Germline loops: CDR1 SGHAT, CDR2 FQNNGV. CDR3 sequence: CASSKPGYGTGELFF. The CDR3 DNA is TGTGCCAGCAGCAAACCAGGGTACGGGACCGGGGAGCTGTTTTTT.

This chain uses TRBV6-5 with TRBJ2-7, with D uncertain. Germline V lookup: CDR1 MNHEY, CDR2 SVGAGI. The length of the CDR3 is 13 residues. The V and J ends lost 0 bases and 7 bases respectively, with 10 bases between them. CDR3 sequence reads: CASSYSPWAEQYF. The CDR3 nucleotides are TGTGCCAGCAGTTACTCCCCTTGGGCGGAGCAGTACTTC.

This chain uses TRBV5-4 with TRBJ1-2, with D perhaps matching TRBD1 (6 bases). CDR1 is SGHNT, CDR2 YYREEE, per germline (reference sequence). This CDR3 spans 15 amino acids. Trimming cost V 4 bases and J 7 bases, with 20 bases left between them. The CDR3 here is CASSPGAGQTSGYTF. The CDR3 bases are TGTGCCAGCAGCCCCGGGGCAGGACAGACAAGTGGCTACACCTTC.

This clone was counted a single time. This chain links TRBV15 with TRBJ2-3; D might be TRBD1 (7 bases). Germline-derived CDR1 and CDR2 are LNHNV and YYDKDF (reference sequence). CDR3 size: 14 residues. The V gene lost 5 bases and the J gene lost 6 bases, with 15 bases spanning the gap. CDR3 loop: CATSPSAGGDTQYF. The CDR3 nucleotides read TGTGCCACCAGCCCTAGCGCAGGGGGGGATACGCAGTATTTT.

V is TRBV14 and J is TRBJ2-1, with D possibly being TRBD2 (6 bases). This CDR3 has 19 amino acids. Germline V gives CDR1 SGHDN, CDR2 FVKESK. Trimming left V 1 base short and J 1 base short, with 20 bases between. The CDR3 nucleotides read TGTGCCAGCAGCCAAGGCCTAACCTCCGGAGGGCCGTCCTACAATGAGCAGTTCTTC. Encoded protein: CASSQGLTSGGPSYNEQFF.

The sample holds one count of this clone. This chain connects TRBV7-8 to TRBJ1-5; 11 nucleotides align to TRBD1. The CDR3 is made up of 14 amino acids. Germline loops: CDR1 SGHVS, CDR2 FQNEAQ. The V gene end was trimmed by 3 bases and the J gene end by 7 bases; junction bases not matched to a gene: 2. CDR3 nucleotides: TGTGCCAGCAGCTTTGGGACAGGGGGACAGCCCCAGCATTTT. It is translated as CASSFGTGGQPQHF. Full variable domain (outside the CDR3, taken from reference TRBV7-8 and TRBJ1-5): GAGVSQSPRYKVAKRGQDVALRCDPISGHVSLFWYQQALGQGPEFLTYFQNEAQLDKSGLPSDRFFAERPEGSVSTLKIQRTQQEDSAVYLCASSFGTGGQPQHFGDGTRLSIL.

The V call is TRBV5-1, the J call TRBJ2-5, with 13 bases lining up with TRBD2. The germline gives CDR1 SGHRS, CDR2 YFSETQ. Germline trimming cut 3 bases from V and 2 bases from J; bases unmatched to any gene: 7. The length of the CDR3 is 17 residues. The CDR3 nucleotides are TGCGCCAGCAGCTGGGGAAAGACTAGCGGGGGGCAAGAGACCCAGTACTTC. It yields the protein CASSWGKTSGGQETQYF.

The chain joins TRBV20-1 to TRBJ2-5; D gene ambiguous. Per the germline V gene, CDR1 is DFQATT and CDR2 is SNEGSKA (reference sequence). The CDR3 is 11 amino acids. Trimming stripped 1 base from V and 5 bases from J, with 5 bases between. The CDR3 spells CSARVRETQYF. CDR3 nucleotides: TGCAGTGCTAGAGTTCGGGAGACCCAGTACTTC.

This clone showed up many times. The genes are TRBV5-6 and TRBJ1-2; no reliable D call. Germline values: CDR1 SGHDT, CDR2 YYEEEE. CDR3 length equals 13 residues. V was shortened by 6 bases and J by 8 bases, with 17 bases between the two germline ends. Here the CDR3 reads CASKLGGLWGYTF. CDR3 nucleotides: TGTGCCAGCAAGCTTGGTGGTCTCTGGGGCTACACCTTC.

The rearrangement links TRBV6-5 to TRBJ2-1, with a tentative D call TRBD2 (6 bases). The CDR3 totals 15 residues. CDR1 MNHEY and CDR2 SVGAGI come from the germline V gene. Trimming removed 6 bases at V and 0 bases at J, with 12 bases between. CDR3 sequence (DNA): TGTGCCAGCAGACGTGCGGGGTACTCCTACAATGAGCAGTTCTTC. Its translation is CASRRAGYSYNEQFF.

The gene calls are TRBV11-3 and TRBJ1-1, with TRBD1 matching 7 bases. This CDR3 region has 13 residues. The trim removed 5 bases at V and 6 bases at J, leaving 6 bases unmatched. Germline V gene lookup returns CDR1 SGHNT and CDR2 YENEEA. CDR3 in amino acids: CASSEQGRSEAFF. The DNA for the CDR3 is TGTGCCAGCAGCGAACAGGGGAGGTCTGAAGCTTTCTTT. The full variable domain, rest sourced from reference TRBV11-3 and TRBJ1-1, is EAGVVQSPRYKIIEKKQPVAFWCNPISGHNTLYWYLQNLGQGPELLIRYENEEAVDDSQLPKDRFSAERLKGVDSTLKIQPAELGDSAVYLCASSEQGRSEAFFGQGTRLTVV.

This clone came up once. Here the CDR3 reads CASSLHRQDNTIYF. The CDR3 region has the DNA TGCGCCAGCAGCTTGCACCGACAGGACAACACCATATATTTT. This rearrangement joins TRBV5-1 to TRBJ1-3; D might be TRBD1 (6 bases). CDR1 is SGHRS and CDR2 is YFSETQ in the germline V gene. Trimming removed 1 base from V and 7 bases from J, with 12 bases in between. The CDR3 runs 14 residues.

To note about this clone: The same CDR3 is also encoded by other DNA sequences in this sample. This chain links TRBV7-9 with TRBJ2-7, with 12 bases fitting TRBD2. Unmatched junction bases numbered 0, after V lost 4 bases and J lost 2 bases. CDR3 length equals 14 residues. Germline lookup yields CDR1 SEHNR and CDR2 FQNEAQ (reference sequence). CDR3 DNA sequence: TGTGCCAGCAGCTCTAGCGGGGGGGCCTACGAGCAGTACTTC. Its protein product is CASSSSGGAYEQYF. The entire variable domain, with the rest obtained from reference TRBV7-9 and TRBJ2-7, is as follows: DTGVSQNPRHKITKRGQNVTFRCDPISEHNRLYWYRQTLGQGPEFLTYFQNEAQLEKSRLLSDRFSAERPKGSFSTLEIQRTEQGDSAMYLCASSSSGGAYEQYFGPGTRLTVT.

This chain uses TRBV13 with TRBJ2-3, with TRBD2 matching over 8 bases. Germline CDR1 and CDR2: PRHDT and FYEKMQ (reference sequence). The ends lost 0 bases at V and 2 bases at J; junction bases unmatched: 4. The CDR3 is made up of 16 amino acids. CDR3 in amino acids: CASSLGRGVPTDTQYF. CDR3 in DNA: TGTGCCAGCAGCTTAGGGCGGGGGGTCCCCACAGATACGCAGTATTTT.

In DNA form, the CDR3 reads TGTGCCAGCAGCACCACCGACAGGGGGTATTCCTACAATGAGCAGTTCTTC. Translated: CASSTTDRGYSYNEQFF. The V call is TRBV5-4, the J call TRBJ2-1, with 9 bases identical to TRBD1. In germline, CDR1 is SGHNT, CDR2 YYREEE (reference sequence). This CDR3 comprises 17 residues. The junction had 9 bases not matched to a gene; V was cut back by 4 bases and J by 1 base.

The rearrangement joins TRBV5-1 to TRBJ2-3, with TRBD1 matching over 9 bases. Germline loops: CDR1 SGHRS, CDR2 YFSETQ. J lost 3 bases, V lost 4 bases, and 6 bases had no gene match. The CDR3 covers 15 residues. The CDR3 is CASSRDRVRTDTQYF. Here the CDR3 DNA reads TGCGCCAGCAGCCGGGACAGGGTTAGGACAGATACGCAGTATTTT.

The chain combines TRBV5-1 with TRBJ2-1; D remains ambiguous. Trimming removed 0 bases from V and 3 bases from J, with 13 bases in between. Per germline, CDR1 SGHRS and CDR2 YFSETQ. This CDR3 comprises 16 residues. CDR3 coding DNA: TGCGCCAGCAGCTTGGGCTTGCCAGGCATCTACAATGAGCAGTTCTTC. As protein: CASSLGLPGIYNEQFF.

This sequence joins TRBV19 and TRBJ1-5, with TRBD1 as a possible D gene (5 bases). V gave up 3 bases and J gave up 0 bases, with 18 bases separating them. The CDR3 is 18 amino acids. The germline V gene encodes CDR1 LNHDA and CDR2 SQIVND (reference sequence). CDR3 sequence reads: CASSMWDSSPNSNQPQHF. CDR3 bases: TGTGCCAGTAGTATGTGGGACTCTTCTCCGAATAGCAATCAGCCCCAGCATTTT.

The genes are TRBV6-2 or TRBV6-3 and TRBJ2-3; tentative D call: TRBD1 (6 bases). CDR3 size: 15 residues. The germline V and J ends were trimmed by 2 bases and 3 bases, with 12 bases remaining between them. Germline assignment: CDR1 MNHEY and CDR2 SVGEGT. CDR3 nucleotide sequence: TGTGCCAGCAGTTACAAATTTAGGGGGACAGATACGCAGTATTTT. It translates to CASSYKFRGTDTQYF.

V usage is TRBV11-2 and J usage is TRBJ1-5; D not certain. The CDR3 contains 15 residues. Trimming left V 2 bases short and J 2 bases short, with 10 bases between. Looked up from germline, CDR1 is SGHAT and CDR2 is FQNNGV. CDR3 bases: TGTGCCAGCAGCTTATCCGGGGTAGGCAATCAGCCCCAGCATTTT. Protein sequence: CASSLSGVGNQPQHF.

CDR3 nucleotide sequence: TGCGCCAGCAGCTCTCAACCGGGACTAGCGTCCGGCGAGCAGTACTTC. Amino acids: CASSSQPGLASGEQYF. V and J are TRBV5-1 and TRBJ2-7, with 10 bases fitting TRBD2. The CDR3 has 16 amino acids. Unmatched junction bases numbered 12, after V lost 3 bases and J lost 6 bases. The germline CDR1 and CDR2 sequences are SGHRS and YFSETQ.

The V and J genes are TRBV19 and TRBJ1-4; D remains ambiguous. This CDR3 spans 15 amino acids. V lost 6 bases, J lost 1 base, and 12 bases lay in between. CDR1 is LNHDA, CDR2 SQIVND, per germline (reference sequence). The CDR3 is CASRKADLTNEKLFF. CDR3 DNA: TGTGCCAGTAGGAAGGCGGATCTAACTAATGAAAAACTGTTTTTT.